This TCR beta chain was documented in a study of T cell responses to AZD1222 COVID-19 vaccine. This clone was detected only a few times. Trimming removed 3 bases from V and 6 bases from J, with 18 bases in between. The CDR3 loop spans 16 amino acids. The germline V gene has CDR1 LGHNT and CDR2 FRNRAP. Clones were read by immunoSEQ multiplex PCR, and TCRdb kept only the in-frame ones, dropping some. The sample shows around 120,000 clones, around 87% of them seen only once. The V call is TRBV12-5, the J call TRBJ1-3, with D possibly TRBD1 on 5 matching bases. This specimen was peripheral blood, taken on day 0 of AZD1222 vaccination. This clonotype was sampled from an adult in good health. The CDR3 sequence is CASGFILKGPENTIYF. CDR3 bases: TGTGCTAGTGGTTTCATCCTTAAGGGGCCCGAAAACACCATATATTTT.